One sample yielded the 23 T cell receptor beta chains listed below, sequenced in a study of blood T cell repertoires in COVID-19. The method was immunoSEQ multiplex PCR; TCRdb's version includes in-frame clones alone and lacks a portion of them. This sample has about 140,000 clones, with roughly 85% found just once. Input material: peripheral blood. The receptors here all came from a man aged 45-65 years with acute or convalescent COVID-19.

The chain recombines TRBV5-4 with TRBJ2-3; 11 positions match TRBD1. Germline V gene data show CDR1 as SGHNT and CDR2 as YYREEE (reference sequence). The CDR3 has 16 residues. J was trimmed by 2 bases and V by 2 bases; bases with no gene match: 4. The CDR3 reads CASSLRDRGITDTQYF. The CDR3 region has the DNA TGTGCCAGCAGCTTAAGGGACAGGGGGATCACAGATACGCAGTATTTT.

The J gene is TRBJ2-1, the V gene TRBV5-5; 9 nucleotides line up with TRBD1. The V segment lost 2 bases and the J segment 9 bases; nucleotides outside the gene matches: 12. Germline V gene data show CDR1 as SGHKS and CDR2 as YYEKEE (reference sequence). CDR3 length equals 16 residues. CDR3 residues: CASSLGTGQGVVEQFF. CDR3 DNA: TGTGCCAGCAGCTTAGGGACGGGACAGGGTGTAGTTGAGCAGTTCTTC.

The chain links TRBV5-6 to TRBJ2-7; TRBD2 matches 7 bases. Per the germline V gene, CDR1 is SGHDT and CDR2 is YYEEEE. The CDR3 runs to 13 residues. After removal of 3 bases from V and 4 bases from J, the junction contained 4 bases not matched to a gene. CDR3 sequence reads: CASSSGGLYEQYF. The CDR3 nucleotides read TGTGCCAGCAGCTCCGGGGGACTATACGAGCAGTACTTC. Variable domain in full (rest from reference TRBV5-6 and TRBJ2-7): DAGVTQSPTHLIKTRGQQVTLRCSPKSGHDTVSWYQQALGQGPQFIFQYYEEEERQRGNFPDRFSGHQFPNYSSELNVNALLLGDSALYLCASSSGGLYEQYFGPGTRLTVT.

The rearrangement uses TRBV5-4 and TRBJ2-2; the D is unclear. This CDR3 region has 13 residues. V was pared by 5 bases and J by 3 bases, with 8 bases between. Germline CDR1 is SGHNT and CDR2 is YYREEE (reference sequence). The CDR3 region has the DNA TGTGCCAGCAGGGATCGGGACACCGGGGAGCTGTTTTTT. Translating it yields CASRDRDTGELFF.

The genes are TRBV13 and TRBJ2-7; D remains unclear. Trimming removed 0 bases at V and 2 bases at J, with 8 bases between. Germline V gives CDR1 PRHDT, CDR2 FYEKMQ (reference sequence). The CDR3 runs 14 residues. The CDR3 nucleotides read TGTGCCAGCAGCTTAGGGGTCTCTACCTACGAGCAGTACTTC. As protein: CASSLGVSTYEQYF.

The J gene is TRBJ2-7, the V gene TRBV28, with 7 bases that match TRBD1. The CDR3 is 16 residues long. V lost 5 bases to trimming and J lost 2 bases; unmatched junction nucleotides: 12. In germline, CDR1 is MDHEN, CDR2 SYDVKM. CDR3 in amino acids: CASSPTTGKGPYEQYF. In nucleotides, the CDR3 is TGTGCCAGCAGTCCTACGACAGGGAAGGGTCCCTACGAGCAGTACTTC.

This clone was seen just once. The gene calls are TRBV6-4 and TRBJ2-2; 7 bases map to TRBD2. Germline CDR1 is MRHNA and CDR2 is SNTAGT. V dropped 6 bases and J dropped 1; count of bases not matched to a gene: 2. This CDR3 region has 14 residues. This chain's CDR3 is CASRTSWNTGELFF. The CDR3 nucleotides read TGTGCCAGCAGGACTAGCTGGAACACCGGGGAGCTGTTTTTT.

The chain links TRBV5-1 to TRBJ2-5; D is perhaps TRBD2 (6 bases). Germline V CDR1 and CDR2: SGHRS, YFSETQ. This CDR3 has 14 residues. Deletions cut 5 bases from V and 7 bases from J, with 18 bases between. The CDR3 bases are TGCGCCAGCAGTCCTTTCTCGGACGGGGGGACCCAGTACTTC. Translating it yields CASSPFSDGGTQYF.

V usage is TRBV27 and J usage is TRBJ1-5; perhaps TRBD1 as D (5 bases). V lost 6 bases and J 8 bases, leaving 35 bases between the germline ends. CDR3 length: 20 residues. In germline, CDR1 is MNHEY, CDR2 SMNVEV (reference sequence). In nucleotides, the CDR3 is TGTGCCAGCAGACCCCGGGGAACATACTTAGGCAGGGTGGGCGGGGAGCCCCAGCATTTT. Protein: CASRPRGTYLGRVGGEPQHF.

The chain has TRBV5-6 and TRBJ1-4; tentatively, D is TRBD1 (5 bases). The germline V and J ends were trimmed by 4 bases and 6 bases, with 16 bases remaining between them. Germline V gene lookup returns CDR1 SGHDT and CDR2 YYEEEE. The CDR3 runs to 15 residues. The CDR3 region has the DNA TGTGCCAGCAGCAACCCAGGGAGACTAGATGAAAAACTGTTTTTT. It is translated as CASSNPGRLDEKLFF.

This clone was seen just once. The chain uses TRBV5-6 and TRBJ1-1; 7 nucleotides agree with TRBD1. V trimming: 2 bases; J trimming: 4 bases; junction bases outside the gene matches: 5. The germline V gene encodes CDR1 SGHDT and CDR2 YYEEEE. The CDR3 loop spans 14 amino acids. The CDR3 DNA reads as TGTGCCAGCAGCTTCCTTGGGACAGCCACTGAAGCTTTCTTT. It encodes CASSFLGTATEAFF.

This sequence joins TRBV4-1 and TRBJ2-5, with D hard to call. Germline CDR1 MGHRA, CDR2 YSYEKL. This CDR3 is 15 amino acids long. The germline V and J ends were trimmed by 1 base and 1 base, with 10 bases remaining between them. The CDR3: CASSQVRAFQETQYF. The CDR3 coding sequence is TGCGCCAGCAGCCAAGTAAGAGCGTTCCAAGAGACCCAGTACTTC.

V usage is TRBV6-5 and J usage is TRBJ1-6, with TRBD1 matching 7 bases. The CDR3 is made up of 15 amino acids. Per the germline V gene, CDR1 is MNHEY and CDR2 is SVGAGI. V dropped 9 bases and J dropped 7; count of bases not matched to a gene: 12. The CDR3 here is CASTGDWGANSPLHF. The CDR3 DNA follows: TGTGCCAGTACAGGGGATTGGGGGGCAAATTCACCCCTCCACTTT.

V and J are TRBV2 and TRBJ1-5; D may be TRBD1 (5 bases). V was shortened by 8 bases and J by 6 bases, with 20 bases between the two germline ends. Germline V gives CDR1 SNHLY, CDR2 FYNNEI. The CDR3 has 15 amino acids. This chain's CDR3 is CASGGAGFLAQPQHF. CDR3 nucleotides: TGTGCCAGCGGAGGGGCAGGGTTTCTAGCTCAGCCCCAGCATTTT.

The rearrangement uses TRBV3-1 (or the pseudogene TRBV3-2) and TRBJ1-1; D ambiguous. V lost 3 bases, J lost 7 bases, and 9 bases lay in between. Germline V gene data show CDR1 as LGHDT and CDR2 as YNNKEL (reference sequence). CDR3 length: 12 amino acids. CDR3 residues: CASSHNRDEAFF. The CDR3 coding sequence is TGTGCCAGCAGCCACAACCGGGATGAAGCTTTCTTT.

This clone came up a few times. This rearrangement joins TRBV28 to TRBJ2-7; 9 bases align to TRBD1. This CDR3 contains 14 residues. Germline V gene lookup returns CDR1 MDHEN and CDR2 SYDVKM. The J segment lost 3 bases and the V segment lost 2 bases, leaving 2 bases of the junction unmatched. CDR3 sequence: CASSLMGQGYEQYF. For the CDR3, the DNA is TGTGCCAGCAGTTTAATGGGACAGGGCTACGAGCAGTACTTC. The entire variable domain, with the rest obtained from reference TRBV28 and TRBJ2-7, is as follows: DVKVTQSSRYLVKRTGEKVFLECVQDMDHENMFWYRQDPGLGLRLIYFSYDVKMKEKGDIPEGYSVSREKKERFSLILESASTNQTSMYLCASSLMGQGYEQYFGPGTRLTVT.

The rearrangement links TRBV19 to TRBJ2-7; 12 bases match TRBD1. The CDR3 runs to 14 residues. J gave up 5 bases and V 7 bases, and 6 bases lay outside the gene matches. CDR1 and CDR2 from the germline V gene are LNHDA and SQIVND (reference sequence). The CDR3, as DNA: TGTGCCAGTAATCCGGGACAGGGGGCTGACGAGCAGTACTTC. It translates to CASNPGQGADEQYF.

The V call is TRBV7-6, the J call TRBJ2-3; the match to TRBD2 covers 9 bases. There are 15 residues in the CDR3. Trimming cost V 8 bases and J 4 bases; bases outside gene matches: 10. Germline V gene lookup returns CDR1 SGHVS and CDR2 FNYEAQ. In DNA, the CDR3 is TGTGCCAGCTCTTCGGGGGCGGGAGGGGCAGATACGCAGTATTTT. Translated, it gives CASSSGAGGADTQYF.

The rearrangement links TRBV7-2 to TRBJ2-5, with D possibly being TRBD2 (5 bases). The V end was cut by 1 base, the J end by 2 bases, with 11 bases between. Germline CDR1 SGHTA, CDR2 FQGNSA. This CDR3 region has 15 residues. CDR3: CASSLGAGFQETQYF. The CDR3 nucleotides read TGTGCCAGCAGCTTAGGCGCGGGTTTTCAAGAGACCCAGTACTTC.

This chain joins TRBV18 and TRBJ1-3; D is unclear. V gave up 6 bases and J gave up 7 bases, with 16 bases separating them. The CDR3 loop spans 14 amino acids. Germline CDR1 and CDR2: KGHSH and LQKENI. In DNA, the CDR3 is TGTGCCAGCTCTACGGTCCTAACGAGTAACACCATATATTTT. Amino acids: CASSTVLTSNTIYF.

The chain carries TRBV7-8 and TRBJ2-7; 7 bases are shared with TRBD1. J was trimmed by 2 bases and V by 2 bases; bases with no gene match: 6. The CDR3 is made up of 15 amino acids. Germline CDR1 is SGHVS and CDR2 is FQNEAQ. This CDR3 reads CASSLYGTDPYEQYF. The CDR3 DNA sequence: TGTGCCAGCAGCTTATACGGGACAGATCCCTACGAGCAGTACTTC.

This clone turned up a few times. V usage is TRBV30 and J usage is TRBJ2-7; tentatively, D is TRBD2 (6 bases). The CDR3 sequence is 14 residues long. Trimming stripped 0 bases from V and 2 bases from J, with 11 bases between. The germline CDR1 and CDR2 sequences are GTSNPN and SVGIG (reference sequence). CDR3 in amino acids: CAWSVGGVTYEQYF. The DNA of the CDR3 is TGTGCCTGGAGTGTTGGCGGGGTAACCTACGAGCAGTACTTC.

J is TRBJ1-6 and V is TRBV5-1; 7 bases are a match to TRBD1. Germline lookup yields CDR1 SGHRS and CDR2 YFSETQ. The CDR3 is 15 residues long. With V trimmed by 1 base and J by 6 bases, 4 bases remained unmatched. CDR3 sequence: CASSLIGTANSPLHF. The DNA of the CDR3 is TGCGCCAGCAGCTTGATTGGGACAGCTAATTCACCCCTCCACTTT.